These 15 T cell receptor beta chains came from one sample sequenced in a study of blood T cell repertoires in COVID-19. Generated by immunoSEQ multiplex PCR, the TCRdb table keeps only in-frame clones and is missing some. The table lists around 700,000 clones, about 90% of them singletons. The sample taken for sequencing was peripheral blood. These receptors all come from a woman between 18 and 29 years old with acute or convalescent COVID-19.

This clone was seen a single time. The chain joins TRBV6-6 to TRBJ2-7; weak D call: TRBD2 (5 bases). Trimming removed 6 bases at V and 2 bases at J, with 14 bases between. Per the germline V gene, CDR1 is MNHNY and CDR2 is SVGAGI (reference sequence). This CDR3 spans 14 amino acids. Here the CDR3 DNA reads TGTGCCAGCAGCGTAAACATGGAGGCCTACGAGCAGTACTTC. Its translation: CASSVNMEAYEQYF.

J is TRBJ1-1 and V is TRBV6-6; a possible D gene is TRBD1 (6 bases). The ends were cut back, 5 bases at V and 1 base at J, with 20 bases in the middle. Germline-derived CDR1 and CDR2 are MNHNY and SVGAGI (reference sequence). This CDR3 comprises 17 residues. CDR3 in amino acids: CASSRGDPGTTNTEAFF. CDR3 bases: TGTGCCAGCAGTCGCGGGGACCCCGGGACAACGAACACTGAAGCTTTCTTT.

For the CDR3, the DNA is TGTGCCAGCAGTTACTCGATTCCGTTTGTGGGGGGGCCTCCCTTTCTTCAGTACTTC. It is translated as CASSYSIPFVGGPPFLQYF. J is TRBJ2-4 and V is TRBV6-7; a possible D gene is TRBD2 (7 bases). TRBV6-7 is sorted into the ORF group, with uncertain function. The CDR3 is made up of 19 amino acids. Trimming stripped 0 bases from V and 11 bases from J, with 29 bases between.

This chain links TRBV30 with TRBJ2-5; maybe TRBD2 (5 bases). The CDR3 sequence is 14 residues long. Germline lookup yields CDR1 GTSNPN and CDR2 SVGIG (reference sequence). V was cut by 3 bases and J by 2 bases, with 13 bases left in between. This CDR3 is CAWRPGYVQETQYF. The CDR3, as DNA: TGTGCCTGGAGGCCGGGGTACGTTCAAGAGACCCAGTACTTC.

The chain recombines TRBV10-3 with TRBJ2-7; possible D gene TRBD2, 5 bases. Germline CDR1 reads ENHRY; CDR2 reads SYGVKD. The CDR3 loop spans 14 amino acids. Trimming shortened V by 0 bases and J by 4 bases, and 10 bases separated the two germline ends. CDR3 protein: CAISESGGRYEQYF. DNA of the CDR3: TGTGCCATCAGTGAGTCTGGAGGCAGGTACGAGCAGTACTTC.

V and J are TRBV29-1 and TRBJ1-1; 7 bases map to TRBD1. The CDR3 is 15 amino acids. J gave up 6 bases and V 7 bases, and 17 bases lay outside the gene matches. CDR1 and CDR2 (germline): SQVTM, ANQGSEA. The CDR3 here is CSAPREQGDVSEAFF. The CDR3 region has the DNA TGCAGCGCCCCCCGAGAGCAGGGGGACGTGTCTGAAGCTTTCTTT.

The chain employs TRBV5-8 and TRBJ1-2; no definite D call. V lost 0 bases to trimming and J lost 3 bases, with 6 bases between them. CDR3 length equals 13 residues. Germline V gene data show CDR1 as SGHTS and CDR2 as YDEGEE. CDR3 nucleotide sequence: TGTGCCAGCAGCTTGGTCGTCCACTATGGCTACACCTTC. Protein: CASSLVVHYGYTF.

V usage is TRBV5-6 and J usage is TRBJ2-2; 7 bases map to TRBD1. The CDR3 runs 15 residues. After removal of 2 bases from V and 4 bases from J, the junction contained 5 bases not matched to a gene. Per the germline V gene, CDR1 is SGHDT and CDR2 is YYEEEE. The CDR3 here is CASSFPTGSTGELFF. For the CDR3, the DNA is TGTGCCAGCAGCTTTCCGACAGGGAGCACCGGGGAGCTGTTTTTT.

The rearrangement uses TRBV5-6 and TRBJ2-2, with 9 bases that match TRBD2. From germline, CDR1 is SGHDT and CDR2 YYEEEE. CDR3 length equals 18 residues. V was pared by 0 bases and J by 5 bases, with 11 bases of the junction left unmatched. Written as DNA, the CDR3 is TGTGCCAGCAGCTTGGGACTCGCGGGGGGGCCATCGACCGGGGAGCTGTTTTTT. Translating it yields CASSLGLAGGPSTGELFF.

The CDR3 loop reads CSGRGEGRGYTF. The CDR3 DNA sequence: TGCAGCGGGCGCGGGGAAGGACGTGGCTACACCTTC. V is TRBV29-1 and J is TRBJ1-2, with D hard to call. CDR1 is SQVTM, CDR2 ANQGSEA, per germline. The V gene lost 7 bases and the J gene lost 7 bases, with 16 bases spanning the gap. This CDR3 comprises 12 residues.

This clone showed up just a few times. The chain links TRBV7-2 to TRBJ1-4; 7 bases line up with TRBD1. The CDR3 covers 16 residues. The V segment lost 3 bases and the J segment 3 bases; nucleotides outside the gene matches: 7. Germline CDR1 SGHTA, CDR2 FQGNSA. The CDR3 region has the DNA TGTGCCAGCAGCTTCCGATACAGGGGACCTAATGAAAAACTGTTTTTT. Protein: CASSFRYRGPNEKLFF.

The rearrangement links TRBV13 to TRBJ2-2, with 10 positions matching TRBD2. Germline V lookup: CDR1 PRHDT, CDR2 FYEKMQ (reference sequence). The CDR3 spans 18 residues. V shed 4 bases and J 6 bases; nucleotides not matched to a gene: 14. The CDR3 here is CASSSHAITSGVPGELFF. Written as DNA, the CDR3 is TGTGCCAGCAGCTCCCACGCTATCACTAGCGGGGTTCCCGGGGAGCTGTTTTTT.

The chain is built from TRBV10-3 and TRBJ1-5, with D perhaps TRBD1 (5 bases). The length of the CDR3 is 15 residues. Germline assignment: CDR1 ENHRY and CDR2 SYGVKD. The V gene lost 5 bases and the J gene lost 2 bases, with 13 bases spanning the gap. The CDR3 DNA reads TGTGCCATCAGTCCTCAGGGAATAGGCAATCAGCCCCAGCATTTT. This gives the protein CAISPQGIGNQPQHF.

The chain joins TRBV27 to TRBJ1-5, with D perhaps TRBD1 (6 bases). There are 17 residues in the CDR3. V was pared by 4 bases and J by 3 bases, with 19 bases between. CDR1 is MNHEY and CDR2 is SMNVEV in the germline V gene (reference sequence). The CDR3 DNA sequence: TGTGCCAGCAGTTCAACAGGGTTGGGATTCAACAATCAGCCCCAGCATTTT. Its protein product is CASSSTGLGFNNQPQHF.

CDR3 sequence: CASSLRGQVINQPQHF. CDR3 nucleotides: TGTGCCAGCAGTTTAAGGGGACAGGTCATCAATCAGCCCCAGCATTTT. The genes are TRBV6-2 or TRBV6-3 and TRBJ1-5; TRBD1 aligns across 8 bases. The V and J ends lost 4 bases and 3 bases, in that order; junction bases with no gene match: 8. This CDR3 spans 16 amino acids. Germline V gene data show CDR1 as MNHEY and CDR2 as SVGEGT.